This TCR beta chain originates from a study of cytomegalovirus exposure and HLA in healthy donors. This clone occurred a few times. Antigen specificity is unknown. Researchers ran the PCR with 60 Vbeta and 13 Jbeta primers. Produced via immunoSEQ multiplex PCR; TCRdb's table is partial and in-frame only. The sample shows 150,000 or so clones, approximately 70% of them seen only once. This CDR3 comprises 16 residues. The V gene end was trimmed by 1 base and the J gene end by 0 bases; junction bases not matched to a gene: 6. Germline CDR1 reads SGHRS; CDR2 reads YFSETQ. Overall study findings and caveats: Highest at DRB1 and lowest at HLA-C, TCR association rates differed among HLA loci in a later analysis. When a later analysis compared HLA-associated TCR beta chains with equally common others, the HLA-associated chains turned out to be more clonally expanded and to have lower generation probabilities. Across all donors, roughly uniform sequencing depth was an assumption of the presence/absence analyses. Segments of the TCR beta V type were, in most cases, productive about 87% or about 30% of the time in an earlier analysis.

What was sequenced was PBMCs. The sequence came from a man aged 35 to 55 in good health and CMV-seropositive. The rearrangement links TRBV5-1 to TRBJ1-1; TRBD1 matches at 7 bases. The CDR3 nucleotides are TGCGCCAGCAGCTTGCTACTACAGGGGTTGAACACTGAAGCTTTCTTT. This translates into CASSLLLQGLNTEAFF.